This paragraph reports one T cell receptor (beta chain). Measured with immunoSEQ multiplex PCR; TCRdb has only the in-frame clones, and not every one. This sample has about 2.3 million clones, with roughly 90% found just once. This sample was taken from a study of shared clonotypes between healthy human individuals. The source of this sequence is a man between 18 and 35 years old in good health. Some clones in this sample may be carry-over from other donors' samples. Source material: naive CD4+ T cells from PBMCs. Subset of the sample: CD45RA+ positively selected.

In DNA, the CDR3 is TGTGCCAGCAGCTTCCGGCGGGAGTCCTACAATGAGCAGTTCTTC. Its protein is CASSFRRESYNEQFF. The genes are TRBV7-3 and TRBJ2-1; 7 nucleotides match TRBD2. The length of the CDR3 is 15 residues. With 3 bases clipped from V and 1 base from J, the junction kept 3 bases outside the gene matches. The V gene's germline CDR1 is SGHTA and CDR2 FQGTGA.